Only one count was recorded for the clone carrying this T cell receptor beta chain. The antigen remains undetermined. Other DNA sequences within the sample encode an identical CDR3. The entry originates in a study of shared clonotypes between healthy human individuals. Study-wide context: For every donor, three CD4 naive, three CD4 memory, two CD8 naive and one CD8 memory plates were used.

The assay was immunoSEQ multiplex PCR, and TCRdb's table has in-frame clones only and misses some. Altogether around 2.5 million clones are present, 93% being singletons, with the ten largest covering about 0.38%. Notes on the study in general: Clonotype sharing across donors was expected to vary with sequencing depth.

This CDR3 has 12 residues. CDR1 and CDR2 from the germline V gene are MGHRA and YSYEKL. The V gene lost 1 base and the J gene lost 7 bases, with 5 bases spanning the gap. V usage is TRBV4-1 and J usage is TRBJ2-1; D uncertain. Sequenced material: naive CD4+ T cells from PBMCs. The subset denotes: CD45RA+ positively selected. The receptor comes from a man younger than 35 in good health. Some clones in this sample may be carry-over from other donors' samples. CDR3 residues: CASSQGGNEQFF. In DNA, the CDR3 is TGCGCCAGCAGCCAAGGGGGAAATGAGCAGTTCTTC.